Below, 21 T cell receptor beta chains from the same sample are listed, as sequenced in a study of cytomegalovirus exposure and HLA in healthy donors. The primer mix had 60 Vbeta and 13 Jbeta primers. The protocol was immunoSEQ multiplex PCR, while the TCRdb copy is restricted to in-frame clones and leaves out a portion. The table records around 110,000 clones, 65% to 80% of them present only once. The sequenced sample was PBMCs. The receptors shown here come from a man aged 25-45 years in good health and CMV-seropositive.

The rearrangement uses TRBV4-2 and TRBJ2-7; 11 bases match TRBD2. With V trimmed by 1 base and J by 3 bases, 2 bases remained unmatched. From germline, CDR1 is LGHNA and CDR2 YNFKEQ. The CDR3 runs to 15 residues. In nucleotides, the CDR3 is TGTGCCAGCAGCCAAGGACTAGCGGGGAACTACGAGCAGTACTTC. This encodes CASSQGLAGNYEQYF.

V usage is TRBV4-1 and J usage is TRBJ1-4; unclear D gene. Trimming stripped 0 bases from V and 2 bases from J, with 10 bases between. The germline CDR1 and CDR2 sequences are MGHRA and YSYEKL. CDR3 length equals 16 residues. In nucleotides, the CDR3 is TGCGCCAGCAGCCAAGATGGGAGGGCGACTAATGAAAAACTGTTTTTT. Its protein is CASSQDGRATNEKLFF.

This clone has just a few counts. V is TRBV19 and J is TRBJ1-5, with D perhaps matching TRBD1 (6 bases). V was shortened by 3 bases and J by 7 bases, with 16 bases between the two germline ends. Germline values: CDR1 LNHDA, CDR2 SQIVND (reference sequence). This CDR3 contains 15 residues. The DNA of the CDR3 is TGTGCCAGTAGTATTGAAGGGGGAGCTGGGCAGCCCCAGCATTTT. Translation: CASSIEGGAGQPQHF.

The table lists this clone with a few counts. The chain has TRBV30 and TRBJ1-2; D may be TRBD1 (5 bases). V dropped 0 bases and J dropped 7 bases, with 12 bases sitting between them. Germline CDR1 is GTSNPN and CDR2 is SVGIG (reference sequence). The CDR3 runs 13 residues. The CDR3 loop is CAWSVQRGIGYTF. Here the CDR3 DNA reads TGTGCCTGGAGTGTACAAAGGGGAATTGGCTACACCTTC.

This clone came up a few times. The chain carries TRBV28 and TRBJ1-1, with a tentative D call TRBD1 (6 bases). Deletions cut 5 bases from V and 0 bases from J, with 10 bases between. This CDR3 spans 14 amino acids. Per germline, CDR1 MDHEN and CDR2 SYDVKM. As DNA, the CDR3 is TGTGCCAGCAGTACCGGGACATTGAACACTGAAGCTTTCTTT. Protein sequence: CASSTGTLNTEAFF.

This chain joins TRBV5-1 and TRBJ2-1; the D gene is possibly TRBD2 (5 bases). This CDR3 is built from 15 residues. Germline assignment: CDR1 SGHRS and CDR2 YFSETQ. Trimming removed 0 bases from V and 6 bases from J, with 13 bases in between. The CDR3 here is CASSLGVAYGNEQFF. In DNA, the CDR3 is TGCGCCAGCAGCTTGGGAGTAGCGTACGGCAATGAGCAGTTCTTC.

This clone showed up just a few times. The gene calls are TRBV21-1 and TRBJ1-6. TRBV21-1 is a listed pseudogene. CDR3 length: 15 residues. The CDR3 DNA is TGTGCCAGCAGCAAAGTGTCACTTTATTATTCACCCCTCCACTTT. As protein: CASSKVSLYYSPLHF.

This sequence joins TRBV6-1 and TRBJ2-7; 7 nucleotides line up with TRBD1. Germline V gene sequence: CDR1 MNHNS, CDR2 SASEGT. This CDR3 has 13 amino acids. Trimming took 7 bases from V and 6 from J; bases not matched to a gene: 9. The CDR3 bases are TGTGCCAGCACCCGGGACAGACTGGCCGAGCAGTACTTC. This translates into CASTRDRLAEQYF.

This chain joins TRBV15 and TRBJ2-1, with D perhaps matching TRBD1 (6 bases). Per the germline V gene, CDR1 is LNHNV and CDR2 is YYDKDF (reference sequence). The CDR3 is 14 amino acids. Trimming pared 5 bases from V and 3 bases from J, leaving 11 bases between. In DNA form, the CDR3 reads TGTGCCACCAGCGGGCCCAGGGGCTACAATGAGCAGTTCTTC. Its protein is CATSGPRGYNEQFF.

V and J are TRBV7-8 and TRBJ2-7; tentatively, D is TRBD1 (6 bases). In germline, CDR1 is SGHVS, CDR2 FQNEAQ. V lost 0 bases and J lost 5, with 14 bases in between. This CDR3 comprises 15 residues. The chain's CDR3 is CASSLARGDLHEQYF. CDR3 nucleotides: TGTGCCAGCAGCTTAGCCAGGGGTGATTTACACGAGCAGTACTTC.

The chain is built from TRBV11-2 and TRBJ1-2; D is unclear. Germline V gene data show CDR1 as SGHAT and CDR2 as FQNNGV. CDR3 length equals 14 residues. The V end lost 3 bases, the J end lost 6 bases, and 14 bases lay between the germline ends. CDR3 region: CASSLSAARDGYTF. DNA of the CDR3: TGTGCCAGCAGCTTGTCCGCGGCCCGGGATGGCTACACCTTC.

The chain employs TRBV6-6 and TRBJ2-1; 10 bases map to TRBD2. CDR1 is MNHNY and CDR2 is SVGAGI in the germline V gene (reference sequence). This CDR3 has 15 residues. Trimming at V came to 6 bases and at J to 0 bases, leaving 2 bases not matched to a gene. CDR3 sequence: CASSPSGSSYNEQFF. CDR3 DNA sequence: TGTGCCAGCAGCCCTAGCGGGAGCTCCTACAATGAGCAGTTCTTC.

The rearrangement joins TRBV9 to TRBJ2-6, with 9 nucleotides matching TRBD1. CDR1 and CDR2 (germline): SGDLS, YYNGEE. V lost 3 bases and J lost 0; bases outside the gene matches: 10. CDR3 length equals 19 residues. CDR3 nucleotides: TGTGCCAGCAGCGCTACCCCGGGACAGGGACTCTCTGGGGCCAACGTCCTGACTTTC. This encodes CASSATPGQGLSGANVLTF.

This clone was counted ten times or more. The sample contains more than one DNA sequence encoding this CDR3. J is TRBJ2-5 and V is TRBV19; D possibly corresponds to TRBD1 (6 bases). This CDR3 contains 12 residues. Trimming took off 9 bases at V and 4 bases at J, with 12 bases between the two ends. The germline V gene encodes CDR1 LNHDA and CDR2 SQIVND (reference sequence). The CDR3 bases are TGTGCCAGCCGACAGGCTGGAGAGACCCAGTACTTC. This codes for CASRQAGETQYF.

Here the CDR3 reads CASSVGVSSYNEQFF. In DNA form, the CDR3 reads TGTGCCAGCAGCGTGGGAGTGAGCTCCTACAATGAGCAGTTCTTC. This rearrangement joins TRBV9 to TRBJ2-1, with a weak D call TRBD2 (5 bases). With 2 bases removed from V and 0 bases from J, the gap between germline ends came to 9 bases. Germline values: CDR1 SGDLS, CDR2 YYNGEE. This CDR3 has 15 residues. The complete variable domain, with remaining parts taken from reference TRBV9 and TRBJ2-1, reads DSGVTQTPKHLITATGQRVTLRCSPRSGDLSVYWYQQSLDQGLQFLIQYYNGEERAKGNILERFSAQQFPDLHSELNLSSLELGDSALYFCASSVGVSSYNEQFFGPGTRLTVL.

The chain couples TRBV7-6 to TRBJ2-1, with D possibly TRBD1 on 5 matching bases. Trimming left V 4 bases short and J 9 bases short, with 13 bases between. Germline loops: CDR1 SGHVS, CDR2 FNYEAQ. The CDR3 extends over 13 amino acids. DNA for the CDR3: TGTGCCAGCAGCTCCGTTGGGGCCGCTGAGCAGTTCTTC. Translating it yields CASSSVGAAEQFF.

This clone was counted a few times. The chain recombines TRBV19 with TRBJ2-7; no clear D gene. Germline CDR1 is LNHDA and CDR2 is SQIVND (reference sequence). Trimming cost V 5 bases and J 3 bases, with 11 bases left between them. CDR3 size: 13 residues. CDR3: CASSPTPGYEQYF. For the CDR3, the DNA is TGTGCCAGTAGTCCGACTCCGGGCTACGAGCAGTACTTC. Combining the CDR3 with reference TRBV19 and TRBJ2-7 gives the whole variable domain DGGITQSPKYLFRKEGQNVTLSCEQNLNHDAMYWYRQDPGQGLRLIYYSQIVNDFQKGDIAEGYSVSREKKESFPLTVTSAQKNPTAFYLCASSPTPGYEQYFGPGTRLTVT.

This clone has more than one count but fewer than ten. This chain uses TRBV6-1 with TRBJ1-5; D is unclear. With 3 bases removed from V and 7 bases from J, the gap between germline ends came to 10 bases. Germline loops: CDR1 MNHNS, CDR2 SASEGT. The CDR3 extends over 13 amino acids. This CDR3 is CASSDIGVQPQHF. The CDR3 coding sequence is TGTGCCAGCAGTGATATCGGGGTCCAGCCCCAGCATTTT.

The rearrangement joins TRBV11-2 to TRBJ2-5, with TRBD2 as a possible D gene (5 bases). From germline, CDR1 is SGHAT and CDR2 FQNNGV. Deletions cut 5 bases from V and 4 bases from J, with 11 bases between. The CDR3 spans 13 residues. The CDR3 spells CASSRGSGETQYF. The CDR3 DNA follows: TGTGCCAGCAGCCGGGGTAGTGGAGAGACCCAGTACTTC.

The rearrangement joins TRBV28 to TRBJ1-1; 7 bases agree with TRBD1. The CDR3 sequence is 15 residues long. The V segment lost 2 bases and the J segment 3 bases; nucleotides outside the gene matches: 6. Germline assignment: CDR1 MDHEN and CDR2 SYDVKM. CDR3 sequence: CASSLEGAGDTEAFF. The CDR3 DNA sequence: TGTGCCAGCAGTTTAGAGGGGGCAGGGGACACTGAAGCTTTCTTT.

This chain links TRBV11-2 with TRBJ2-7; TRBD2 is a possible D gene (6 bases). The CDR3 is 13 amino acids. The germline V gene encodes CDR1 SGHAT and CDR2 FQNNGV. Trimming removed 5 bases from V and 6 bases from J, with 14 bases in between. CDR3: CASSGDLPGEQYF. The CDR3 bases are TGTGCCAGCAGCGGGGACTTGCCCGGCGAGCAGTACTTC.